The 16 T cell receptor beta chains presented below share a single source sample, sequenced in a study of blood T cell repertoires in COVID-19. Sequenced by immunoSEQ multiplex PCR; TCRdb stores in-frame clones only, minus some. The table lists approximately 65,000 clones, 80% to 90% of them singletons. The sample taken for sequencing was peripheral blood. All receptors derive from a human donor in a cohort sampled during active COVID-19.

This chain connects TRBV6-5 to TRBJ1-4; 10 nucleotides align to TRBD1. The CDR3 spans 16 residues. Trimming took 0 bases from V and 7 from J; bases not matched to a gene: 5. Germline assignment: CDR1 MNHEY and CDR2 SVGAGI. CDR3 sequence reads: CASSYSSDRGREKLFF. In DNA form, the CDR3 reads TGTGCCAGCAGTTACTCGTCAGACAGGGGGCGTGAAAAACTGTTTTTT.

This clone was seen more than once but under ten times. This sequence joins TRBV9 and TRBJ2-6; D call uncertain. In germline, CDR1 is SGDLS, CDR2 YYNGEE. Trimming left V 5 bases short and J 0 bases short, with 6 bases between. This CDR3 spans 14 amino acids. The CDR3 protein is CASSATSGANVLTF. The CDR3 DNA follows: TGTGCCAGCAGTGCTACCTCTGGGGCCAACGTCCTGACTTTC.

The chain recombines TRBV27 with TRBJ1-5; 10 bases fit TRBD1. J gave up 8 bases and V 5 bases, and 6 bases lay outside the gene matches. Germline-derived CDR1 and CDR2 are MNHEY and SMNVEV (reference sequence). The CDR3 runs 14 residues. The CDR3 DNA sequence: TGTGCCAGCAGTCCTAGGGACAGGGGTGAGCCCCAGCATTTT. Amino acids: CASSPRDRGEPQHF.

This clone was recorded only once. The V and J genes are TRBV7-2 and TRBJ1-2; D remains ambiguous. The germline CDR1 and CDR2 sequences are SGHTA and FQGNSA. This CDR3 spans 14 amino acids. Trimming removed 1 base at V and 1 base at J, with 7 bases between. CDR3 sequence: CASSLEVSNYGYTF. As DNA, the CDR3 is TGTGCCAGCAGCTTAGAAGTCAGTAACTATGGCTACACCTTC.

This chain joins TRBV11-3 and TRBJ2-1; TRBD1 matches 10 bases. Germline V gives CDR1 SGHNT, CDR2 YENEEA. This CDR3 region has 13 residues. V was clipped by 6 bases and J by 7 bases; unmatched bases: 3. CDR3 nucleotides: TGTGCCAGCAGAGGGACAGGGGAAAATGAGCAGTTCTTC. This codes for CASRGTGENEQFF. Variable domain in full (rest from reference TRBV11-3 and TRBJ2-1): EAGVVQSPRYKIIEKKQPVAFWCNPISGHNTLYWYLQNLGQGPELLIRYENEEAVDDSQLPKDRFSAERLKGVDSTLKIQPAELGDSAVYLCASRGTGENEQFFGPGTRLTVL.

This chain uses TRBV5-5 with TRBJ1-1; 9 bases align to TRBD1. CDR1 is SGHKS and CDR2 is YYEKEE in the germline V gene (reference sequence). J was trimmed by 0 bases and V by 5 bases; bases with no gene match: 14. CDR3 length: 18 amino acids. The CDR3 region is CASRDRGRLTFMNTEAFF. CDR3 coding DNA: TGTGCCAGCAGAGACAGGGGGAGGTTAACCTTCATGAACACTGAAGCTTTCTTT. The full variable domain, with the rest looked up from reference TRBV5-5 and TRBJ1-1, is DAGVTQSPTHLIKTRGQQVTLRCSPISGHKSVSWYQQVLGQGPQFIFQYYEKEERGRGNFPDRFSARQFPNYSSELNVNALLLGDSALYLCASRDRGRLTFMNTEAFFGQGTRLTVV.

V and J are TRBV5-3 and TRBJ2-7; TRBD2 matches 8 bases. TRBV5-3 is labeled an ORF, and its function is uncertain. The CDR3 extends over 15 amino acids. Trimming cost V 0 bases and J 3 bases; bases outside gene matches: 5. The CDR3, as DNA: TGTGCCAGAAGCTTGGCGCGGGAGGCTTACTACGAGCAGTACTTC. Its protein is CARSLAREAYYEQYF.

The CDR3 loop reads CASSQDSSPHEQYF. Written as DNA, the CDR3 is TGTGCCAGCAGCCAAGATTCAAGCCCCCACGAGCAGTACTTC. The chain carries TRBV3-1 (or the pseudogene TRBV3-2) and TRBJ2-7; D gene ambiguous. V shed 0 bases and J shed 5 bases, with 11 bases lying between them. The CDR3 runs 14 residues. The V gene's germline CDR1 is LGHDT and CDR2 YNNKEL (reference sequence).

The chain has TRBV5-4 and TRBJ1-4; D gene uncertain. V lost 1 base, J lost 8 bases, and 9 bases lay in between. Germline V CDR1 and CDR2: SGHNT, YYREEE (reference sequence). The CDR3 covers 13 residues. The CDR3 spells CASSLLGGEKLFF. The DNA for the CDR3 is TGTGCCAGCAGCTTGCTTGGAGGAGAAAAACTGTTTTTT.

The V and J genes are TRBV24-1 and TRBJ1-5; D may be TRBD1 (6 bases). Trimming shortened V by 4 bases and J by 3 bases, and 9 bases separated the two germline ends. The CDR3 spans 14 residues. Germline V CDR1 and CDR2: KGHDR, SFDVKD. The CDR3 DNA sequence: TGTGCCACCAGTGAACCAGGGGCCAATCAGCCCCAGCATTTT. This translates into CATSEPGANQPQHF.

This clone was seen a few times. Germline and junction disagree at one end, which may indicate a read error. The same CDR3 arises from other DNA sequences in this sample as well. The V call is TRBV7-7, the J call TRBJ2-7, with 9 positions matching TRBD2. The germline gives CDR1 SSHAT, CDR2 FNYEAQ (reference sequence). This CDR3 region has 15 residues. The CDR3 coding sequence is TGTGCTAGCAGCTTACGAGCGGGGGGTAACTACGAGCAGTACTTC. Amino acid sequence: CASSLRAGGNYEQYF.

The CDR3 coding sequence is TGTGCCAGCAGCGTAGAGGACAGTTCACCCCTCCACTTT. Protein: CASSVEDSSPLHF. This sequence joins TRBV9 and TRBJ1-6; maybe TRBD1 (6 bases). The CDR3 contains 13 residues. Looked up from germline, CDR1 is SGDLS and CDR2 is YYNGEE. Trimming stripped 0 bases from V and 9 bases from J, with 7 bases between.

J is TRBJ1-2 and V is TRBV18; D is ambiguous. Looked up from germline, CDR1 is KGHSH and CDR2 is LQKENI. This CDR3 comprises 15 residues. V was pared by 1 base and J by 2 bases, with 11 bases between. The CDR3 spells CASSPQSNLNYGYTF. CDR3 bases: TGTGCCAGCTCACCACAGAGTAACCTAAACTATGGCTACACCTTC.

The chain links TRBV5-1 to TRBJ1-1; TRBD1 is a possible D gene (5 bases). Germline CDR1 and CDR2: SGHRS and YFSETQ. V dropped 7 bases and J dropped 2 bases, with 12 bases sitting between them. The CDR3 covers 13 residues. The CDR3 region has the DNA TGCGCCAGCTTCATGCAGGGTAACACTGAAGCTTTCTTT. Translation: CASFMQGNTEAFF.

The V and J genes are TRBV7-9 and TRBJ1-2, with a possible D match to TRBD1 (6 bases). Trimming left V 5 bases short and J 0 bases short, with 13 bases between. This CDR3 is built from 15 residues. Germline-derived CDR1 and CDR2 are SEHNR and FQNEAQ (reference sequence). The DNA of the CDR3 is TGTGCCAGCAGCCCAGACAGGAGTTCTAACTATGGCTACACCTTC. This encodes CASSPDRSSNYGYTF.

The gene calls are TRBV6-2 or TRBV6-3 and TRBJ2-5; D unresolved. Germline CDR1 MNHEY, CDR2 SVGEGT. V was clipped by 2 bases and J by 5 bases, with 6 bases between them. This CDR3 region has 12 residues. The CDR3 nucleotides read TGTGCCAGCAGTTACCGTCCGGAGACCCAGTACTTC. It translates to CASSYRPETQYF.